This TCR beta chain comes out of a study of shared clonotypes between healthy human individuals. Donors were healthy HIV-negative adults without recent acute infections or vaccinations. Study conclusions and caveats: Roughly 5% of naive CD4 clonotypes were common to a handful of donors.

Trimming took 6 bases from V and 5 from J; bases not matched to a gene: 21. The CDR3 has 18 residues. Germline V gives CDR1 ENHRY, CDR2 SYGVKD. Each subset's genomic DNA was shared equally among a number of immunoSEQ plates. In the source study's methods: ImmunoSEQ supplied junction-only sequences lacking quality scores, so filtering was different. Clones were sequenced by immunoSEQ multiplex PCR, and TCRdb holds only the in-frame ones, with some missing. The V and J calls and clone size were taken over from that table, and D and trimming were inferred from the DNA. In the table there are over a million clones, around four fifths of which are singletons. Details on this clone: The antigen remains unidentified.

The chain is built from TRBV10-3 and TRBJ2-7; 8 positions agree with TRBD2. This receptor was obtained from a man younger than 35 in good health. The sequenced material came from memory CD4+ T cells sorted from blood. The subset here: CD45RA-negative fraction. CDR3 sequence: CAIRVGPIGGGSGNEQYF. DNA for the CDR3: TGTGCCATCAGAGTAGGACCAATTGGGGGGGGTAGCGGGAACGAGCAGTACTTC.